The clone carrying this T cell receptor beta chain was counted once. What it binds is unknown. Extraction of RNA preceded its reverse transcription into cDNA, which served as the sequencing template. Method: immunoSEQ multiplex PCR; TCRdb's copy keeps in-frame clones and lacks some. There are under 350,000 clones in the sample; 58% occur only once, and more than 1.5% lies in the top ten. These data come from a study of CD8+ T cells in alopecia areata. About the study: Patients remained on tofacitinib for 6 to 18 months and then went 6 months without it.

Findings and limits, study-wide: Lesional tissue from the scalp (especially in alopecia totalis/universalis) showed higher clonality than normal scalp.

Indicated treatment: oral pan-JAK inhibitor, 5-10 mg twice daily. Germline V gene lookup returns CDR1 MGHRA and CDR2 YSYEKL. CDR3 length equals 15 residues. J lost 3 bases, V lost 3 bases, and 7 bases had no gene match. The sequencing here drew on CD4+ T cells sorted from blood, taken at week 24, from a patient treated with tofacitinib. The chain carries TRBV4-1 and TRBJ2-5; TRBD1 agrees at 7 bases. The receptor comes from a human donor with alopecia areata. This CDR3 reads CASSHPRTGEETQYF. The CDR3 region has the DNA TGCGCCAGCAGCCACCCTCGGACAGGTGAAGAGACCCAGTACTTC.